These T cell receptor beta chains were read from a single sample in a study of human T cells and chemical hapten exposure. TCRdb re-called the RACE reads through MiXCR, storing one row per CDR3 protein. The table records tens of thousands of distinct CDR3 sequences, 8% to 10% of them present only once. The sample was whole blood, taken in connection with sensitization to the hapten diphenylcyclopropenone (DPC). All receptors come from a middle-aged woman with alopecia areata. Some clones in this sample may be carry-over from other donors' samples. Each CDR3 is given with its conserved first and last residue. A D gene is named only where the DNA matches it firmly. Clone size is shown for a subset of rows, as once, few, many or a class of expanded clone.

J gene: TRBJ2-3
D gene: TRBD2
V gene: TRBV20-1
clone size: -
CDR3 protein: CSAMKGLAGGYTDTQYF
CDR3 DNA: TGCAGTGCTATGAAGGGTCTAGCGGGGGGGTACACAGATACGCAGTATTTT

J gene: TRBJ2-5
D gene: -
V gene: TRBV7-3
clone size: few
CDR3 protein: CASSLVTGPWGTQYF
CDR3 DNA: TGTGCCAGCAGCTTAGTCACCGGGCCCTGGGGGACCCAGTACTTC

J gene: TRBJ2-2
D gene: -
V gene: TRBV18
clone size: -
CDR3 protein: CASSQLLASNTGELFF
CDR3 DNA: TGTGCCAGCTCGCAATTACTAGCCTCGAACACCGGGGAGCTGTTTTTT

J gene: TRBJ1-2
D gene: -
V gene: TRBV28
clone size: -
CDR3 protein: CASTREGQRSNYGYTF
CDR3 DNA: TGTGCCAGCACTCGAGAAGGACAGCGTTCTAACTATGGCTACACCTTC

J gene: TRBJ1-5
D gene: TRBD1
V gene: TRBV20-1
clone size: many
CDR3 protein: CSAPDREINQPQHF
CDR3 DNA: TGCAGTGCTCCCGACAGGGAGATCAATCAGCCCCAGCATTTT

J gene: TRBJ2-2
D gene: -
V gene: TRBV3-1
clone size: many
CDR3 protein: CASSFPNTGELFF
CDR3 DNA: TGTGCCAGCAGTTTCCCGAACACCGGGGAGCTGTTTTTT

J gene: TRBJ1-1
D gene: TRBD1
V gene: TRBV6-5
clone size: many
CDR3 protein: CASITTGGGWNTEAFF
CDR3 DNA: TGTGCCAGCATCACCACAGGGGGAGGCTGGAACACTGAAGCTTTCTTT

J gene: TRBJ1-1
D gene: -
V gene: TRBV27
clone size: many
CDR3 protein: CASSSWQGPEAFF
CDR3 DNA: TGTGCCAGCAGTTCCTGGCAGGGTCCTGAAGCTTTCTTT

J gene: TRBJ1-1
D gene: -
V gene: TRBV18
clone size: -
CDR3 protein: CASSPQGAEAFF
CDR3 DNA: TGTGCCAGCTCACCGCAGGGTGCTGAAGCTTTCTTT

J gene: TRBJ2-3
D gene: -
V gene: TRBV7-2
clone size: -
CDR3 protein: CASSLVLSATDTQYF
CDR3 DNA: TGTGCCAGCAGCTTAGTTCTTAGCGCCACAGATACGCAGTATTTT

J gene: TRBJ2-7
D gene: TRBD2
V gene: TRBV6-5
clone size: -
CDR3 protein: CASRSGTSGGYEQYF
CDR3 DNA: TGTGCCAGCAGGTCCGGGACTAGCGGGGGCTACGAGCAGTACTTC

J gene: TRBJ2-7
D gene: -
V gene: TRBV6-2/TRBV6-3
clone size: many
CDR3 protein: CASSPTTYEQYF
CDR3 DNA: TGTGCCAGCAGTCCCACAACCTACGAGCAGTACTTC

J gene: TRBJ2-1
D gene: TRBD1
V gene: TRBV6-2/TRBV6-3
clone size: -
CDR3 protein: CASRPGTGGLNEQFF
CDR3 DNA: TGTGCCAGCAGGCCCGGGACAGGGGGCTTGAATGAGCAGTTCTTC

J gene: TRBJ2-7
D gene: -
V gene: TRBV20-1
clone size: -
CDR3 protein: CSAKFRGRAYEQYF
CDR3 DNA: TGCAGTGCTAAGTTCAGGGGACGAGCCTACGAGCAGTACTTC

J gene: TRBJ2-3
D gene: -
V gene: TRBV7-7
clone size: many
CDR3 protein: CASSLGGADTQYF
CDR3 DNA: TGTGCTAGCAGCTTAGGAGGGGCAGATACGCAGTATTTT

J gene: TRBJ1-4
D gene: TRBD1
V gene: TRBV7-9
clone size: -
CDR3 protein: CASSFVPGQSPNEKLFF
CDR3 DNA: TGTGCCAGCAGCTTCGTCCCGGGACAGAGCCCTAATGAAAAACTGTTTTTT

J gene: TRBJ2-5
D gene: -
V gene: TRBV9
clone size: few
CDR3 protein: CATQDTPEGRAETQYF
CDR3 DNA: TGTGCCACCCAGGACACCCCAGAGGGGCGTGCGGAGACCCAGTACTTC

J gene: TRBJ2-2
D gene: TRBD1
V gene: TRBV10-3
clone size: many
CDR3 protein: CAIKGQGSTGELFF
CDR3 DNA: TGTGCCATCAAGGGACAGGGGAGCACCGGGGAGCTGTTTTTT

J gene: TRBJ2-5
D gene: -
V gene: TRBV10-3
clone size: -
CDR3 protein: CAISESPQETQYF
CDR3 DNA: TGTGCCATCAGTGAGTCCCCACAAGAGACCCAGTACTTC

J gene: TRBJ1-1
D gene: TRBD1
V gene: TRBV12-3/TRBV12-4
clone size: -
CDR3 protein: CASSSGQGVTEAFF
CDR3 DNA: TGTGCCAGCAGTTCGGGACAGGGTGTCACTGAAGCTTTCTTT

J gene: TRBJ1-2
D gene: TRBD1
V gene: TRBV4-3
clone size: many
CDR3 protein: CASSQEDRGDGYTF
CDR3 DNA: TGCGCCAGCAGCCAAGAGGACAGGGGGGATGGCTACACCTTC

J gene: TRBJ1-1
D gene: -
V gene: TRBV7-9
clone size: few
CDR3 protein: CASSLDRAGTEAFF
CDR3 DNA: TGTGCCAGCAGCTTAGACAGGGCCGGCACTGAAGCTTTCTTT

J gene: TRBJ2-5
D gene: -
V gene: TRBV2
clone size: -
CDR3 protein: CTSSEGSSGVTQYF
CDR3 DNA: TGTACCAGCAGTGAAGGGAGCTCGGGGGTGACCCAGTACTTC

J gene: TRBJ1-1
D gene: TRBD1
V gene: TRBV28
clone size: -
CDR3 protein: CASSLAGTGIIGAFF
CDR3 DNA: TGTGCCAGCAGTTTGGCCGGGACAGGGATTATCGGAGCTTTCTTT

J gene: TRBJ1-1
D gene: -
V gene: TRBV29-1
clone size: -
CDR3 protein: CSVALTEMNTEAFF
CDR3 DNA: TGCAGCGTTGCCCTGACAGAGATGAACACTGAAGCTTTCTTT

J gene: TRBJ1-3
D gene: -
V gene: TRBV6-6
clone size: -
CDR3 protein: CASSNRQRTSGNTIYF
CDR3 DNA: TGTGCCAGCAGTAATCGACAGCGGACCTCTGGAAACACCATATATTTT

J gene: TRBJ1-2
D gene: -
V gene: TRBV6-1
clone size: -
CDR3 protein: CASSESRRESYGYTF
CDR3 DNA: TGTGCCAGCAGTGAGTCCAGAAGGGAAAGTTATGGCTACACCTTC

J gene: TRBJ2-7
D gene: TRBD2
V gene: TRBV5-6
clone size: few
CDR3 protein: CASSLSGLVVWYF
CDR3 DNA: TGTGCCAGCAGCTTGTCGGGACTAGTGGTATGGTACTTC

J gene: TRBJ1-2
D gene: -
V gene: TRBV7-2
clone size: -
CDR3 protein: CASSLEGNNYGYTF
CDR3 DNA: TGTGCCAGCAGCTTAGAAGGGAACAACTATGGCTACACCTTC

J gene: TRBJ1-6
D gene: -
V gene: TRBV9
clone size: many
CDR3 protein: CASSVAAGSNSPLHF
CDR3 DNA: TGTGCCAGCAGCGTAGCCGCAGGGAGCAATTCACCCCTCCACTTT

J gene: TRBJ2-7
D gene: -
V gene: TRBV7-2
clone size: -
CDR3 protein: CASSLAQNPRSSYEQYF
CDR3 DNA: TGTGCCAGCAGCTTAGCCCAGAACCCAAGGAGCTCCTACGAGCAGTACTTC

J gene: TRBJ1-4
D gene: -
V gene: TRBV3-1
clone size: -
CDR3 protein: CASSLDEGLFF
CDR3 DNA: TGTGCCAGCAGCCTAGACGAAGGACTGTTTTTT

J gene: TRBJ1-3
D gene: -
V gene: TRBV18
clone size: -
CDR3 protein: CASSPPGTSSGNTIYF
CDR3 DNA: TGTGCCAGCTCCCCGCCGGGTACGAGCTCTGGAAACACCATATATTTT

J gene: TRBJ1-1
D gene: -
V gene: TRBV18
clone size: many
CDR3 protein: CASSPPGRGTEAFF
CDR3 DNA: TGTGCCAGCTCACCACCAGGCCGGGGAACTGAAGCTTTCTTT

J gene: TRBJ1-5
D gene: -
V gene: TRBV28
clone size: few
CDR3 protein: CASSTGQPQHF
CDR3 DNA: TGTGCCAGCAGCACCGGTCAGCCCCAGCATTTT

J gene: TRBJ2-5
D gene: TRBD2
V gene: TRBV7-2
clone size: many
CDR3 protein: CASSPLGLAETQYF
CDR3 DNA: TGTGCCAGCAGCCCTCTCGGACTAGCGGAGACCCAGTACTTC

J gene: TRBJ1-3
D gene: -
V gene: TRBV6-5
clone size: medium-sized
CDR3 protein: CASSLRTYRSGNTIYF
CDR3 DNA: TGTGCCAGCAGCCTCAGGACTTACCGCTCTGGAAACACCATATATTTT

J gene: TRBJ1-2
D gene: TRBD1
V gene: TRBV5-1
clone size: -
CDR3 protein: CASQGGDYGYTF
CDR3 DNA: TGCGCCAGCCAAGGGGGCGACTATGGCTACACCTTC

J gene: TRBJ1-1
D gene: -
V gene: TRBV11-1
clone size: few
CDR3 protein: CASGRSMNTEAFF
CDR3 DNA: TGTGCCAGCGGGAGATCTATGAACACTGAAGCTTTCTTT

J gene: TRBJ2-4
D gene: TRBD1
V gene: TRBV11-2
clone size: few
CDR3 protein: CASSLDRGNIQYF
CDR3 DNA: TGTGCCAGCAGCTTAGACAGGGGGAACATTCAGTACTTC

J gene: TRBJ1-2
D gene: -
V gene: TRBV28
clone size: -
CDR3 protein: CASGAGNGYTF
CDR3 DNA: TGTGCCAGCGGGGCAGGAAATGGCTACACCTTC

J gene: TRBJ2-4
D gene: -
V gene: TRBV12-3/TRBV12-4
clone size: -
CDR3 protein: CASSLWTATIKNIQYF
CDR3 DNA: TGTGCCAGCAGTTTGTGGACCGCTACGATCAAAAACATTCAGTACTTC

J gene: TRBJ2-5
D gene: -
V gene: TRBV6-5
clone size: few
CDR3 protein: CASSGESETQYF
CDR3 DNA: TGTGCCAGCAGCGGGGAGTCGGAGACCCAGTACTTC

J gene: TRBJ2-3
D gene: TRBD2
V gene: TRBV5-4
clone size: many
CDR3 protein: CASSLSGGGSAQYF
CDR3 DNA: TGTGCCAGCAGCCTTAGCGGGGGGGGCTCGGCGCAGTATTTT

J gene: TRBJ2-3
D gene: -
V gene: TRBV15
clone size: many
CDR3 protein: CATSRDRGGTDTQYF
CDR3 DNA: TGTGCCACCAGCAGAGACAGGGGGGGCACAGATACGCAGTATTTT

J gene: TRBJ2-6
D gene: -
V gene: TRBV7-9
clone size: many
CDR3 protein: CASSFQAGGANVLTF
CDR3 DNA: TGTGCCAGCAGCTTCCAAGCGGGCGGGGCCAACGTCCTGACTTTC

J gene: TRBJ2-2
D gene: -
V gene: TRBV14
clone size: few
CDR3 protein: CASSQDARPTDTGELFF
CDR3 DNA: TGTGCCAGCAGCCAAGATGCAAGGCCCACGGACACCGGGGAGCTGTTTTTT

J gene: TRBJ2-2
D gene: -
V gene: TRBV4-1
clone size: -
CDR3 protein: CASSQGVGGDTGELFF
CDR3 DNA: TGCGCCAGCAGCCAAGGCGTAGGGGGGGACACCGGGGAGCTGTTTTTT

J gene: TRBJ1-4
D gene: TRBD1
V gene: TRBV29-1
clone size: many
CDR3 protein: CSVEGQGSEKLFF
CDR3 DNA: TGCAGCGTTGAGGGACAGGGAAGCGAAAAACTGTTTTTT

J gene: TRBJ2-5
D gene: -
V gene: TRBV25-1
clone size: few
CDR3 protein: CASRRTGRGETQYF
CDR3 DNA: TGTGCCAGCCGTCGGACAGGGAGGGGGGAGACCCAGTACTTC

J gene: TRBJ1-2
D gene: -
V gene: TRBV7-8
clone size: few
CDR3 protein: CASSLERGDYGYTF
CDR3 DNA: TGTGCCAGCAGCTTAGAACGAGGGGACTATGGCTACACCTTC

J gene: TRBJ2-1
D gene: -
V gene: TRBV11-3
clone size: many
CDR3 protein: CASSLESLEDPKDEQFF
CDR3 DNA: TGTGCCAGCAGCTTAGAGTCTCTTGAGGACCCAAAGGATGAGCAGTTCTTC